A selection of T cell receptor beta chains follows, all from one sample in a study of tumor-infiltrating lymphocytes in localized non-small cell lung cancer. This table comes from immunoSEQ multiplex PCR, and its TCRdb copy is limited to in-frame clones, with some not included. This sample has tens of thousands of clones; 70% to 90% occur once, and the top ten carry approximately 2%. Sample: lung tumor tissue. Receptors were obtained from a human donor with non-small cell lung cancer. Each CDR3 is given without its conserved first and last residue. Each record gives: V gene, clone size, J gene, CDR3 protein. Some rows have no size entry. The others give once, few or many, or a class for an expanded clone.

TRBV12-5	once	TRBJ1-1	ASAEAANTEAF
TRBV2	.	TRBJ1-2	ASSEGGARSYT
TRBV5-4	.	TRBJ2-2	ASSTQGRNTGELF
TRBV14	.	TRBJ2-4	ASSPRGFGYIQY
TRBV5-6	few	TRBJ1-6	ASSPLDRSSYNSPLH
TRBV7-2	.	TRBJ1-3	ASSRQGSSSGNTIY
TRBV4-3	.	TRBJ2-3	ASSQERGGADTQY
TRBV19	.	TRBJ1-1	ASHQLGKNTEAF
TRBV4-2	.	TRBJ1-4	ASSQEATSEKLF
TRBV4-3	.	TRBJ2-5	ASSQGHSGGAYETQY
TRBV7-2	.	TRBJ1-5	ASSLMEDQPQH
TRBV2	.	TRBJ2-1	ASSQDRGMYNEQF
TRBV15	.	TRBJ2-7	ATSRADRTSYEQY
TRBV5-1	.	TRBJ2-3	ASSVGDRGRGADTQY
TRBV18	.	TRBJ1-5	ASSPPTGTGSNQPQH
TRBV6-1	.	TRBJ1-1	ASRVTRNTEAF
TRBV5-4	.	TRBJ2-7	ASSPGTWWEQY
TRBV25-1	.	TRBJ1-4	ASSGDTSNEKLF